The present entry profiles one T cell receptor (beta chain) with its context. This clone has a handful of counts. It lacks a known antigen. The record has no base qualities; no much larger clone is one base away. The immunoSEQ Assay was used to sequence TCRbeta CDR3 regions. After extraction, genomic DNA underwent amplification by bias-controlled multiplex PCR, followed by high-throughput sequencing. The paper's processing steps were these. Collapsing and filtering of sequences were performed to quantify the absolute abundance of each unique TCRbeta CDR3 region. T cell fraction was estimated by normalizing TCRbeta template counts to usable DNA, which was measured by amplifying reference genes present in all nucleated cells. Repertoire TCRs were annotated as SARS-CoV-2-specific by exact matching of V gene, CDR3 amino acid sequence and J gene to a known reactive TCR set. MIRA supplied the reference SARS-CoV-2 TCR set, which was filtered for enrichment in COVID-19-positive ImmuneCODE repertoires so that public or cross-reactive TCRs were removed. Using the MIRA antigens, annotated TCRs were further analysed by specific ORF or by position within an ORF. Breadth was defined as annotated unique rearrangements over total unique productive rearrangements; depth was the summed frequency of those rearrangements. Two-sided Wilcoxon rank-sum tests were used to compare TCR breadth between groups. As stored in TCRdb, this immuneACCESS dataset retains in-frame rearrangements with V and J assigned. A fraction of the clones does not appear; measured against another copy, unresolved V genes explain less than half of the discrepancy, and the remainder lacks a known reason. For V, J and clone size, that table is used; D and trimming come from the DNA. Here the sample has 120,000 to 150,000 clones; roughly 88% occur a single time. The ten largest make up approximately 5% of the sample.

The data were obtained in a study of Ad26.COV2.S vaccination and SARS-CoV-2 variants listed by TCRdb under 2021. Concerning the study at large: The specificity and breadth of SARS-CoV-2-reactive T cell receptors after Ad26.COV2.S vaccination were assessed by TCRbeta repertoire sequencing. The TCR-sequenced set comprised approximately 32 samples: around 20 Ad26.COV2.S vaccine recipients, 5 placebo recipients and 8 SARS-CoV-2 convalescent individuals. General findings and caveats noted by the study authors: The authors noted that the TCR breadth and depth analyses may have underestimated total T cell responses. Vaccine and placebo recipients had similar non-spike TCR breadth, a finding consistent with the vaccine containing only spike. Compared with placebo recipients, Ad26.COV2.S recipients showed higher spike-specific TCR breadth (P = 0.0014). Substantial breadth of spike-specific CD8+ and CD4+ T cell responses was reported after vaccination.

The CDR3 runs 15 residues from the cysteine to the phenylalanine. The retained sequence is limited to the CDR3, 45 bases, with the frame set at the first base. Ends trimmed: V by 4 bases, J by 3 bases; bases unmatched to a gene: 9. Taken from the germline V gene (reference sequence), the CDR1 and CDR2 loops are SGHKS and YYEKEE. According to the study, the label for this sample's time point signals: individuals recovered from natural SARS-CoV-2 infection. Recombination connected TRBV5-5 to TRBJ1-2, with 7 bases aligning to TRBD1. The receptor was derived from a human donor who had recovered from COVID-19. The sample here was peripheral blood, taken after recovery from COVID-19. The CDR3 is CASSGGQATYYGYTF. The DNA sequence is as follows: TGTGCCAGCAGCGGAGGACAGGCAACCTACTATGGCTACACCTTC.